Listed below are T cell receptor beta chains from one sample, sequenced in a study of technical replicates of blood from a few donors. TCRdb keeps only in-frame clones here, not all; method: immunoSEQ multiplex PCR. The sample holds under 85,000 clones, approximately 94% seen once. Sample: T cells isolated from PBMCs. All receptors come from a human donor in good health. The CDR3 runs from the conserved cysteine through the conserved F or W. D genes are given only for firm matches. A row's size may be missing; if present it is once, few, many or a size class.

clone_size,j_call,d_call,v_call,cdr3_aa,cdr3_nt
-,TRBJ2-2,TRBD2,TRBV5-1,CASRLAGDRAGELFF,TGCGCCAGCAGGCTAGCGGGAGATAGGGCCGGGGAGCTGTTTTTT
-,TRBJ1-2,-,TRBV4-2,CASSQDPREAGYTF,TGTGCCAGCAGCCAAGACCCGCGGGAGGCCGGCTACACCTTC
-,TRBJ2-7,TRBD1,TRBV14,CASSQVGQLVIEQYF,TGTGCCAGCAGCCAAGTGGGACAGTTGGTTATCGAGCAGTACTTC
-,TRBJ1-2,-,TRBV28,CASSVDRNYGYTF,TGTGCCAGCAGTGTCGACAGAAACTATGGCTACACCTTC
-,TRBJ2-1,-,TRBV25-1,CASSRKDSIGDEQFF,TGTGCCAGCAGTAGGAAGGACTCCATCGGCGATGAGCAGTTCTTC
-,TRBJ1-2,-,TRBV29-1,CSVRGGRDGYTF,TGCAGCGTGAGAGGGGGTCGGGATGGCTACACCTTC
-,TRBJ1-5,-,TRBV7-2,CASSSVTGSGQPQHF,TGTGCCAGCAGCTCGGTGACAGGAAGTGGTCAGCCCCAGCATTTT
-,TRBJ2-7,TRBD1,TRBV19,CASSLRDSGYEQYF,TGTGCCAGTAGTCTAAGGGACAGCGGCTACGAGCAGTACTTC
once,TRBJ2-5,TRBD2,TRBV18,CASSPPGSGGETQYF,TGTGCCAGCTCACCACCGGGGTCGGGGGGAGAGACCCAGTACTTC
-,TRBJ1-1,-,TRBV9,CASSVGSSERGNTEAFF,TGTGCCAGCAGCGTTGGGAGTTCCGAAAGAGGGAACACTGAAGCTTTCTTT
-,TRBJ2-3,-,TRBV29-1,CSVEVAEDSADTQYF,TGCAGCGTTGAGGTAGCGGAAGATAGCGCAGATACGCAGTATTTT
-,TRBJ2-5,TRBD2,TRBV5-1,CASSLAAGVKETQYF,TGCGCCAGCAGCTTGGCAGCGGGAGTTAAAGAGACCCAGTACTTC
-,TRBJ2-5,TRBD1,TRBV6-1,CASSETTTDREETQYF,TGTGCCAGCAGTGAAACAACGACAGACAGGGAAGAGACCCAGTACTTC
-,TRBJ1-5,TRBD1,TRBV12-5,CASGTGTEENQPQHF,TGTGCTAGTGGAACCGGGACAGAGGAAAATCAGCCCCAGCATTTT
-,TRBJ1-1,TRBD1,TRBV19,CASTVWTGNTEAFF,TGTGCCAGTACCGTATGGACAGGGAACACTGAAGCTTTCTTT
-,TRBJ2-3,TRBD1,TRBV7-9,CASSSTGGWGDTQYF,TGTGCCAGCAGCTCTACAGGGGGTTGGGGAGATACGCAGTATTTT
-,TRBJ2-7,TRBD2,TRBV11-3,CASSQNRGGWGEQYF,TGTGCCAGCAGCCAAAACCGCGGGGGATGGGGGGAGCAGTACTTC
once,TRBJ1-2,TRBD1,TRBV2,CASRAQGRPSNYGYTF,TGTGCCAGCAGGGCACAGGGGCGACCTTCTAACTATGGCTACACCTTC
-,TRBJ1-2,TRBD1,TRBV19,CASSSEGQMYGYTF,TGTGCCAGTAGTAGCGAGGGACAGATGTATGGCTACACCTTC
-,TRBJ2-7,-,TRBV7-2,CASSFVHEQYF,TGTGCCAGCAGCTTCGTCCACGAGCAGTACTTC
-,TRBJ1-4,-,TRBV30,CAWRQTYEKLFF,TGTGCCTGGAGACAGACCTATGAAAAACTGTTTTTT
-,TRBJ1-1,TRBD1,TRBV28,CASSSGGVGTEAFF,TGTGCCAGCAGTTCAGGGGGCGTCGGCACTGAAGCTTTCTTT
-,TRBJ2-1,-,TRBV5-4,CASSRDTNNEQFF,TGTGCCAGCAGCCGGGACACTAACAATGAGCAGTTCTTC
-,TRBJ1-2,-,TRBV25-1,CASSEEQGAYGYTF,TGTGCCAGCAGTGAGGAGCAGGGTGCTTATGGCTACACCTTC
-,TRBJ1-3,TRBD1,TRBV19,CASSMGVFGRDRDSGNTIYF,TGTGCCAGTAGTATGGGAGTATTTGGCCGGGACAGGGACTCTGGAAACACCATATATTTT
-,TRBJ1-4,-,TRBV6-1,CASSESPVLGVLFF,TGTGCCAGCAGTGAATCTCCGGTTCTGGGAGTACTGTTTTTT
once,TRBJ1-1,-,TRBV6-6,CASSYLGGSQDTEAFF,TGTGCCAGCAGTTACCTGGGGGGGAGCCAGGACACTGAAGCTTTCTTT
few,TRBJ1-1,TRBD1,TRBV13,CASNPDRGANTEAFF,TGTGCCAGCAACCCTGACAGGGGAGCGAACACTGAAGCTTTCTTT
-,TRBJ2-7,TRBD1,TRBV27,CASSLGPGQGYEQYF,TGTGCCAGCAGTTTAGGCCCGGGACAGGGCTACGAGCAGTACTTC
-,TRBJ2-3,-,TRBV15,CATSLSYLLNTQYF,TGTGCCACCAGCCTTTCCTACCTCTTGAATACGCAGTATTTT
-,TRBJ1-5,-,TRBV7-2,CASSNPLNQPQHF,TGTGCCAGCAGTAACCCACTGAATCAGCCCCAGCATTTT
-,TRBJ2-1,TRBD2,TRBV4-1,CASSQGWGDYNNEQFF,TGCGCCAGCAGCCAAGGATGGGGGGACTACAACAATGAGCAGTTCTTC
-,TRBJ2-7,TRBD2,TRBV4-1,CASSQLLAGSYEQYF,TGCGCCAGCAGCCAACTCCTAGCGGGAAGCTACGAGCAGTACTTC
-,TRBJ1-5,-,TRBV6-1,CASTVRPAGDQPQHF,TGTGCCAGCACCGTCAGACCGGCGGGGGATCAGCCCCAGCATTTT
-,TRBJ2-7,-,TRBV27,CASRGWGGEQYF,TGTGCCAGCAGGGGATGGGGAGGCGAGCAGTACTTC
-,TRBJ2-2,-,TRBV7-9,CASSQKDRNTGELFF,TGTGCCAGCAGCCAAAAGGACAGGAACACCGGGGAGCTGTTTTTT
-,TRBJ2-1,TRBD1,TRBV5-1,CASSRTGSSYNEQFF,TGCGCCAGCAGCAGGACAGGGAGCTCCTACAATGAGCAGTTCTTC
-,TRBJ2-7,-,TRBV6-1,CASSISSYEQYF,TGTGCCAGCAGTATTAGCTCCTACGAGCAGTACTTC
-,TRBJ2-6,-,TRBV5-1,CASSSSGAGANVLTF,TGCGCCAGCAGCTCCTCAGGTGCCGGGGCCAACGTCCTGACTTTC
-,TRBJ1-1,-,TRBV19,CASSGPGGASEAFF,TGTGCCAGTAGTGGGCCGGGGGGCGCGTCTGAAGCTTTCTTT
-,TRBJ2-3,TRBD2,TRBV6-5,CASSLAGAIDTQYF,TGTGCCAGCAGTTTAGCGGGAGCGATAGATACGCAGTATTTT
-,TRBJ2-7,-,TRBV6-1,CASSEASTYEQYF,TGTGCCAGCAGTGAAGCCTCTACCTACGAGCAGTACTTC